These 10 T cell receptor beta chains were sequenced from one sample in a study of T cell repertoires in cytomegalovirus infection. TCRdb re-called the reads through MiXCR, storing one row per CDR3 protein. This sample has about 130,000 distinct CDR3 sequences, with 8.8% found just once. The sequenced material came from PBMCs. The origin of the receptors is a human donor in good health (CMV status not recorded). Some clones in this sample may be carry-over from other donors' samples.

The chain employs TRBV28 and TRBJ1-2; D may be TRBD1 (6 bases). This CDR3 contains 14 residues. The V end was cut by 6 bases, the J end by 7 bases, with 18 bases between. Germline assignment: CDR1 MDHEN and CDR2 SYDVKM. The CDR3 sequence: CASSRRGTRGGYTF. The CDR3 DNA sequence: TGTGCCAGCAGCCGCCGAGGGACAAGAGGTGGCTACACCTTC.

In this sample, this clonotype turned up many times. The chain uses TRBV5-6 and TRBJ2-1; 8 nucleotides match TRBD2. CDR1 and CDR2 from the germline V gene are SGHDT and YYEEEE. V gave up 4 bases and J gave up 6 bases; unmatched junction bases: 3. The CDR3 has 13 amino acids. The CDR3 is CASSRGLANEQFF. The CDR3 DNA follows: TGTGCCAGCAGCCGTGGACTAGCCAATGAGCAGTTCTTC.

The table lists this clonotype with many counts. This chain uses TRBV12-3 or TRBV12-4 with TRBJ2-7; D is unclear. The CDR3 runs to 12 residues. Trimming took off 1 base at V and 7 bases at J, with 8 bases between the two ends. Here the CDR3 DNA reads TGTGCCAGCAGTTTAGGCCTGGATGAGCAGTACTTC. Its protein product is CASSLGLDEQYF.

This clonotype was seen ten or more times. CDR3 protein: CASSEERGAGTEAFF. CDR3 nucleotide sequence: TGTGCCAGCAGTGAGGAGCGGGGGGCCGGCACTGAAGCTTTCTTT. V and J are TRBV2 and TRBJ1-1; D might be TRBD1 (6 bases). The CDR3 is 15 amino acids. Trimming left V 3 bases short and J 4 bases short, with 15 bases between. The V gene's germline CDR1 is SNHLY and CDR2 FYNNEI.

This clonotype has a count of ten or more. CDR3 bases: TGTGCCAGCAGTTACTCCGGGGTCAGCTCCTATAATTCACCCCTCCACTTT. This translates into CASSYSGVSSYNSPLHF. The genes are TRBV6-5 and TRBJ1-6; D is undetermined. CDR1 MNHEY and CDR2 SVGAGI come from the germline V gene. V was shortened by 0 bases and J by 0 bases, with 9 bases between the two germline ends. The CDR3 consists of 17 residues.

This clonotype was seen only a few times. This chain links TRBV20-1 with TRBJ2-7; 7 nucleotides align to TRBD1. The germline V gene encodes CDR1 DFQATT and CDR2 SNEGSKA (reference sequence). With 3 bases clipped from V and 2 bases from J, the junction kept 7 bases outside the gene matches. The CDR3 runs to 14 residues. CDR3 protein: CSARRGTDTYEQYF. CDR3 nucleotides: TGCAGTGCTAGGAGAGGGACAGATACCTACGAGCAGTACTTC.

In this sample, this clonotype turned up many times. The chain combines TRBV2 with TRBJ2-7; 11 bases agree with TRBD2. Germline V gene lookup returns CDR1 SNHLY and CDR2 FYNNEI. V shed 1 base, J shed 2 bases, and the junction held 1 base outside the gene matches. This CDR3 is 15 amino acids long. CDR3 amino acids: CASSEVAGGPYEQYF. The CDR3 coding sequence is TGTGCCAGCAGTGAAGTAGCGGGGGGGCCCTACGAGCAGTACTTC.

This clonotype has a count of ten or more. The rearrangement uses TRBV19 and TRBJ1-1; the D gene is possibly TRBD1 (5 bases). Per the germline V gene, CDR1 is LNHDA and CDR2 is SQIVND (reference sequence). CDR3 length equals 14 residues. V lost 3 bases, J lost 3 bases, and 11 bases lay in between. DNA for the CDR3: TGTGCCAGTAGTATGGGGCAGGGTGACACTGAAGCTTTCTTT. It encodes CASSMGQGDTEAFF. Full variable domain (rest looked up from reference TRBV19 and TRBJ1-1): DGGITQSPKYLFRKEGQNVTLSCEQNLNHDAMYWYRQDPGQGLRLIYYSQIVNDFQKGDIAEGYSVSREKKESFPLTVTSAQKNPTAFYLCASSMGQGDTEAFFGQGTRLTVV.

This clonotype occurred many times. This chain connects TRBV11-2 to TRBJ1-1, with D hard to call. Germline-derived CDR1 and CDR2 are SGHAT and FQNNGV. The CDR3 covers 13 residues. Trimming stripped 4 bases from V and 1 base from J, with 7 bases between. The CDR3, as DNA: TGTGCCAGCAGCTGGGAAAGGAACACTGAAGCTTTCTTT. Its translation: CASSWERNTEAFF. Full variable domain (missing parts from reference TRBV11-2 and TRBJ1-1): EAGVAQSPRYKIIEKRQSVAFWCNPISGHATLYWYQQILGQGPKLLIQFQNNGVVDDSQLPKDRFSAERLKGVDSTLKIQPAKLEDSAVYLCASSWERNTEAFFGQGTRLTVV.

Details on this clonotype: This may be a read error: a much more frequent sequence differs by one nucleotide. This chain connects TRBV6-5 to TRBJ2-5, with TRBD2 as a possible D gene (6 bases). CDR1 is MNHEY, CDR2 SVGAGI, per germline. The CDR3 is 15 amino acids. CDR3 DNA sequence: TGTGCCAGCAGTTATGCCTGGGGAGGAGGAGAGACCCAGGACTTC. It translates to CASSYAWGGGETQDF.